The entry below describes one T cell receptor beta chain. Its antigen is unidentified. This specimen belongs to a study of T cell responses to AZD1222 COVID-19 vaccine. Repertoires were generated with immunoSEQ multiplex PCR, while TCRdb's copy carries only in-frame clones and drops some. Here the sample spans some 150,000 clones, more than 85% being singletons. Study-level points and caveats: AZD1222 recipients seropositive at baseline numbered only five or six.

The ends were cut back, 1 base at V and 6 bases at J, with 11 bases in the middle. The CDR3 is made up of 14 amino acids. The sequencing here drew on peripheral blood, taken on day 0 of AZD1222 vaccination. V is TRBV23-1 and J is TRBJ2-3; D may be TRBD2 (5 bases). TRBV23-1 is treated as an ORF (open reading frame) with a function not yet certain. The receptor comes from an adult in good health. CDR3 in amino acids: CASSQYEGSDTQYF. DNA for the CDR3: TGCGCCAGCAGTCAATATGAGGGATCGGATACGCAGTATTTT.